These 32 T cell receptor beta chains share one sample of origin, sequenced in a study of blood T cell repertoires in COVID-19. TCRdb keeps only in-frame clones here, not all; method: immunoSEQ multiplex PCR. In the table there are some 70,000 clones, approximately 79% of which are singletons. The sequencing sample was made of peripheral blood. The source is a woman between 50 and 59 years old with acute or convalescent COVID-19.

The chain couples TRBV19 to TRBJ2-1; D might be TRBD1 (5 bases). Per the germline V gene, CDR1 is LNHDA and CDR2 is SQIVND (reference sequence). Trimming took 5 bases from V and 4 from J, leaving 12 bases between them. The CDR3 loop spans 14 amino acids. The CDR3: CASSPGSPYNEQFF. The CDR3 nucleotides read TGTGCCAGTAGTCCAGGGTCACCGTACAATGAGCAGTTCTTC.

The chain uses TRBV4-1 and TRBJ2-2, with D perhaps TRBD1 (6 bases). CDR3 size: 15 residues. Between the trimmed V and J ends, which lost 4 bases and 6 bases, there was a span of 15 bases. The germline gives CDR1 MGHRA, CDR2 YSYEKL. The CDR3 DNA reads as TGCGCCAGCAGCCCTACCCCGACAGGCGCCGGGGAGCTGTTTTTT. Amino acids: CASSPTPTGAGELFF.

CDR3 in amino acids: CASSQKQGALGQETQYF. The DNA for the CDR3 is TGTGCCAGCAGCCAAAAACAGGGGGCTCTCGGTCAAGAGACCCAGTACTTC. The chain carries TRBV5-4 and TRBJ2-5, with 9 positions matching TRBD1. This CDR3 contains 17 residues. CDR1 is SGHNT, CDR2 YYREEE, per germline (reference sequence). The J segment lost 2 bases and the V segment lost 4 bases, leaving 12 bases of the junction unmatched.

The gene calls are TRBV4-1 and TRBJ1-1; D is undetermined. Germline CDR1 reads MGHRA; CDR2 reads YSYEKL. This CDR3 has 15 residues. Trimming took 0 bases from V and 3 from J, leaving 11 bases between them. CDR3 protein: CASSQDPGSDTEAFF. The CDR3 DNA is TGCGCCAGCAGCCAAGACCCGGGGTCCGACACTGAAGCTTTCTTT.

This chain connects TRBV24-1 to TRBJ2-5; TRBD1 matches at 8 bases. The CDR3 runs 16 residues. V lost 1 base to trimming and J lost 5 bases; unmatched junction nucleotides: 8. Per the germline V gene, CDR1 is KGHDR and CDR2 is SFDVKD. The CDR3 is CATSDFTAGGGETQYF. The CDR3 coding sequence is TGTGCCACCAGTGATTTCACAGCAGGGGGCGGGGAGACCCAGTACTTC.

The chain couples TRBV11-2 to TRBJ2-5; TRBD2 is a possible D gene (6 bases). Germline-derived CDR1 and CDR2 are SGHAT and FQNNGV. This CDR3 is built from 15 residues. Trimming cost V 2 bases and J 6 bases, with 16 bases left between them. In DNA form, the CDR3 reads TGTGCCAGCAGCTTAACGCTCGGGAGCGGGCAGACCCAGTACTTC. Translated: CASSLTLGSGQTQYF.

The chain uses TRBV7-2 and TRBJ1-3, with 7 bases identical to TRBD1. V trimming: 3 bases; J trimming: 1 base; junction bases outside the gene matches: 0. Germline lookup yields CDR1 SGHTA and CDR2 FQGNSA. The CDR3 is made up of 14 amino acids. CDR3 DNA sequence: TGTGCCAGCAGCTTGGGACAGTCTGGAAACACCATATATTTT. It codes for CASSLGQSGNTIYF.

This chain's CDR3 is CASSEQFEAFF. The CDR3 DNA is TGTGCCAGCAGTGAACAGTTTGAAGCTTTCTTT. V and J are TRBV2 and TRBJ1-1; the D is unclear. Germline CDR1 is SNHLY and CDR2 is FYNNEI. The V end was cut by 2 bases, the J end by 7 bases, with 5 bases between. The length of the CDR3 is 11 residues.

The V call is TRBV7-2, the J call TRBJ2-7, with TRBD2 matching over 10 bases. The CDR3 loop spans 17 amino acids. The V and J ends lost 5 bases and 4 bases, in that order; junction bases with no gene match: 14. Germline V gene data show CDR1 as SGHTA and CDR2 as FQGNSA. In nucleotides, the CDR3 is TGTGCCAGCAGCCTCCGAGGGGAGGCTAGCGGGAGTTACGAGCAGTACTTC. This codes for CASSLRGEASGSYEQYF. Drawing the rest from reference TRBV7-2 and TRBJ2-7, the complete variable domain is GAGVSQSPSNKVTEKGKDVELRCDPISGHTALYWYRQSLGQGLEFLIYFQGNSAPDKSGLPSDRFSAERTGGSVSTLTIQRTQQEDSAVYLCASSLRGEASGSYEQYFGPGTRLTVT.

V and J are TRBV6-6 and TRBJ2-7; 9 nucleotides line up with TRBD1. The CDR3 runs to 14 residues. V shed 6 bases and J 5 bases; nucleotides not matched to a gene: 8. Germline assignment: CDR1 MNHNY and CDR2 SVGAGI (reference sequence). This CDR3 reads CASRLPGQGDEQYF. The CDR3 DNA is TGTGCCAGCAGACTACCGGGACAGGGTGACGAGCAGTACTTC.

This chain uses TRBV9 with TRBJ2-3, with D uncertain. Germline V gene sequence: CDR1 SGDLS, CDR2 YYNGEE. CDR3 length: 17 residues. The V and J ends lost 0 bases and 2 bases respectively, with 16 bases between them. CDR3 DNA sequence: TGTGCCAGCAGCGTAGTAGCAAGCGATGCTTCCACAGATACGCAGTATTTT. The encoded protein is CASSVVASDASTDTQYF.

This chain links TRBV5-4 with TRBJ2-7; 9 positions match TRBD1. Germline V gives CDR1 SGHNT, CDR2 YYREEE (reference sequence). The V segment lost 4 bases and the J segment 5 bases; nucleotides outside the gene matches: 4. The CDR3 loop spans 13 amino acids. The CDR3 DNA reads as TGTGCCAGCAGCGACAGGGGGAACCACGAGCAGTACTTC. This encodes CASSDRGNHEQYF.

The J gene is TRBJ1-6, the V gene TRBV18; D gene unclear. The germline V gene has CDR1 KGHSH and CDR2 LQKENI. The CDR3 contains 15 residues. Between the trimmed V and J ends, which lost 5 bases and 7 bases, there was a span of 15 bases. The CDR3 nucleotides are TGTGCCAGCTCAACTACGTCGATGCGGAATTCACCCCTCCACTTT. It encodes CASSTTSMRNSPLHF. The variable domain in full, with the rest retrieved from reference TRBV18 and TRBJ1-6, is NAGVMQNPRHLVRRRGQEARLRCSPMKGHSHVYWYRQLPEEGLKFMVYLQKENIIDESGMPKERFSAEFPKEGPSILRIQQVVRGDSAAYFCASSTTSMRNSPLHFGNGTRLTVT.

V usage is TRBV6-2 or TRBV6-3 and J usage is TRBJ2-7, with a possible D match to TRBD1 (6 bases). From germline, CDR1 is MNHEY and CDR2 SVGEGT. V was cut by 6 bases and J by 3 bases, with 18 bases left in between. The CDR3 has 15 amino acids. The CDR3 coding sequence is TGTGCCAGCAGCCCCCCAGGGGCCTGGGGCTACGAGCAGTACTTC. This encodes CASSPPGAWGYEQYF.

The chain links TRBV5-1 to TRBJ2-1; D is possibly TRBD1 (6 bases). The CDR3 contains 14 residues. V was clipped by 4 bases and J by 4 bases, with 12 bases between them. Germline V gene lookup returns CDR1 SGHRS and CDR2 YFSETQ. CDR3 bases: TGCGCCAGCAGCGGAACGACAGGTTACAATGAGCAGTTCTTC. It codes for CASSGTTGYNEQFF. The full variable domain, with the rest looked up from reference TRBV5-1 and TRBJ2-1, is KAGVTQTPRYLIKTRGQQVTLSCSPISGHRSVSWYQQTPGQGLQFLFEYFSETQRNKGNFPGRFSGRQFSNSRSEMNVSTLELGDSALYLCASSGTTGYNEQFFGPGTRLTVL.

The rearrangement links TRBV4-1 to TRBJ2-1; D is unresolved. This CDR3 contains 15 residues. The V gene's germline CDR1 is MGHRA and CDR2 YSYEKL. Trimming removed 0 bases from V and 1 base from J, with 7 bases in between. CDR3: CASSQDKRSYNEQFF. The CDR3 bases are TGCGCCAGCAGCCAAGATAAGCGATCCTACAATGAGCAGTTCTTC.

This chain uses TRBV6-5 with TRBJ1-3, with no clear D. In germline, CDR1 is MNHEY, CDR2 SVGAGI. The CDR3 extends over 13 amino acids. The germline V and J ends were trimmed by 7 bases and 8 bases, with 15 bases remaining between them. Here the CDR3 DNA reads TGTGCCAGCACCTCACCCCTCGGAGACACCATATATTTT. This translates into CASTSPLGDTIYF.

This clone occurred once. The chain is built from TRBV28 and TRBJ2-1; D remains unclear. V was shortened by 6 bases and J by 13 bases, with 16 bases between the two germline ends. Germline CDR1 and CDR2: MDHEN and SYDVKM. This CDR3 is 12 amino acids long. In nucleotides, the CDR3 is TGTGCCAGCAGCTCGACACTCCCAACCCAGTTCTTC. Encoded protein: CASSSTLPTQFF.

This clone has ten or more counts. The gene calls are TRBV18 and TRBJ2-5; 9 nucleotides line up with TRBD2. Germline CDR1 and CDR2: KGHSH and LQKENI. V lost 10 bases, J lost 5 bases, and 14 bases stayed unmatched. The CDR3 has 15 residues. CDR3 sequence reads: CATVWREGRAETQYF. The CDR3 DNA reads TGTGCCACGGTCTGGCGGGAGGGCAGGGCCGAGACCCAGTACTTC.

This clone occurred once. V and J are TRBV2 and TRBJ2-2, with TRBD1 matching 9 bases. Germline CDR1 SNHLY, CDR2 FYNNEI. The CDR3 contains 14 residues. Germline trimming cut 10 bases from V and 4 bases from J; bases unmatched to any gene: 7. The CDR3 here is CATLRDRATGELFF. The DNA for the CDR3 is TGTGCCACCTTAAGGGACAGGGCCACCGGGGAGCTGTTTTTT.

CDR3 in amino acids: CASSYDREETQYF. DNA for the CDR3: TGTGCCAGCAGCTACGACCGCGAGGAAACCCAGTACTTC. The genes are TRBV11-3 and TRBJ2-5; D not certain. The V end lost 4 bases, the J end lost 8 bases, and 14 bases lay between the germline ends. Germline V gene data show CDR1 as SGHNT and CDR2 as YENEEA. The CDR3 loop spans 13 amino acids.

This clone was observed a single time. The rearrangement uses TRBV5-1 and TRBJ2-3; 7 positions agree with TRBD2. Trimming at V came to 10 bases and at J to 3 bases, leaving 17 bases not matched to a gene. Germline lookup yields CDR1 SGHRS and CDR2 YFSETQ. The CDR3 is made up of 16 amino acids. The CDR3 sequence is CAPLWAPGLGTDTQYF. The CDR3, as DNA: TGCGCCCCACTCTGGGCGCCCGGACTAGGAACAGATACGCAGTATTTT.

The rearrangement links TRBV18 to TRBJ1-2, with 7 bases fitting TRBD1. CDR1 is KGHSH, CDR2 LQKENI, per germline. The CDR3 is 15 amino acids. Trimming took 4 bases from V and 1 from J; bases not matched to a gene: 6. CDR3 DNA sequence: TGTGCCAGCTCACGAGGGACAGCAAATAACTATGGCTACACCTTC. It encodes CASSRGTANNYGYTF.

This clone has only a few counts. The V and J genes are TRBV7-2 and TRBJ2-7; the match to TRBD1 covers 10 bases. V lost 4 bases to trimming and J lost 2 bases; unmatched junction nucleotides: 5. The germline V gene encodes CDR1 SGHTA and CDR2 FQGNSA. This CDR3 is 15 amino acids long. CDR3 in amino acids: CASSSSGQGAYEQYF. The CDR3 bases are TGTGCCAGCAGCTCCTCTGGACAGGGGGCCTACGAGCAGTACTTC.

The chain carries TRBV6-5 and TRBJ2-3; a weak D match, TRBD2 (5 bases). CDR1 is MNHEY, CDR2 SVGAGI, per germline. Between the trimmed V and J ends, which lost 7 bases and 0 bases, there was a span of 11 bases. CDR3 length equals 14 residues. The CDR3 region is CASKSGGSTDTQYF. In DNA, the CDR3 is TGTGCCAGCAAAAGTGGCGGGAGCACAGATACGCAGTATTTT.

This clone came up a few times. V usage is TRBV4-1 and J usage is TRBJ1-1; 10 bases are shared with TRBD1. Germline V gene data show CDR1 as MGHRA and CDR2 as YSYEKL. V lost 0 bases and J lost 9; bases outside the gene matches: 4. This CDR3 has 14 amino acids. As DNA, the CDR3 is TGCGCCAGCAGCCAAGAAGACAGGGGGCTTCAAGCTTTCTTT. Its translation is CASSQEDRGLQAFF.

The chain recombines TRBV29-1 with TRBJ2-5, with D perhaps matching TRBD1 (5 bases). CDR3 size: 12 residues. The V gene's germline CDR1 is SQVTM and CDR2 ANQGSEA. V was pared by 4 bases and J by 2 bases, with 8 bases between. The CDR3 DNA reads TGCAGCGTTGGCAGGGTTCAAGAGACCCAGTACTTC. Encoded protein: CSVGRVQETQYF.

The V call is TRBV11-3, the J call TRBJ2-7; 8 bases fit TRBD1. Trimming removed 4 bases from V and 4 bases from J; junction bases left unmatched: 9. Per germline, CDR1 SGHNT and CDR2 YENEEA. The CDR3 covers 15 residues. This CDR3 is CASSSSGQGVYEQYF. CDR3 bases: TGTGCCAGCAGCTCCTCCGGACAGGGAGTGTACGAGCAGTACTTC.

This chain connects TRBV18 to TRBJ1-5; D perhaps matches TRBD1 (6 bases). The length of the CDR3 is 15 residues. V lost 2 bases, J lost 8 bases, and 16 bases lay in between. Germline assignment: CDR1 KGHSH and CDR2 LQKENI. This CDR3 is CASSPGTLEAEPQHF. CDR3 nucleotides: TGTGCCAGCTCACCAGGGACACTTGAGGCCGAGCCCCAGCATTTT.

The CDR3 nucleotides read TGTGCCAGCAGTTCTCGGGGAGGGACCACTGAAGCTTTCTTT. It is translated as CASSSRGGTTEAFF. This chain uses TRBV27 with TRBJ1-1; D might be TRBD1 (5 bases). Germline V gene data show CDR1 as MNHEY and CDR2 as SMNVEV (reference sequence). V lost 4 bases, J lost 4 bases, and 13 bases lay in between. This CDR3 is 14 amino acids long.

The rearrangement joins TRBV19 to TRBJ1-1; tentative D call: TRBD1 (6 bases). There are 14 residues in the CDR3. V was cut by 6 bases and J by 5 bases, with 16 bases left in between. Germline lookup yields CDR1 LNHDA and CDR2 SQIVND (reference sequence). CDR3: CASRNRERITEAFF. The CDR3 DNA is TGTGCCAGTAGGAACAGGGAAAGGATTACTGAAGCTTTCTTT.

The J gene is TRBJ2-1, the V gene TRBV14, with D possibly being TRBD2 (6 bases). Germline CDR1 reads SGHDN; CDR2 reads FVKESK. V was cut by 4 bases and J by 6 bases, with 13 bases left in between. This CDR3 has 14 residues. CDR3 protein: CASSPGGRGNEQFF. The CDR3 DNA reads as TGTGCCAGCAGCCCCGGTGGGCGGGGCAATGAGCAGTTCTTC.